Listed below are T cell receptor beta chains from one sample, sequenced in a study of identical twins. TCRdb re-analysed the 5' RACE reads in MiXCR, keeping a single row per CDR3 protein. This table has about 160,000 distinct CDR3 sequences, roughly 3.5% appearing once. Sequencing was carried out using memory T cells sorted from blood. Receptor source: a young man in good health. CDR3s include the opening cysteine and the closing phenylalanine or tryptophan. The D gene is left open where the match is weak. The size of a clone is reported for some rows only, either as once, few or many, or as a class for expanded clones.

J gene | V gene | clone size | D gene | CDR3 protein | CDR3 DNA
TRBJ1-2 | TRBV20-1 | . | TRBD1 | CSARVRQGWGGNYGYTF | TGCAGTGCTAGGGTCCGACAGGGATGGGGTGGTAACTATGGCTACACCTTC
TRBJ1-3 | TRBV20-1 | . | . | CSALSGSSGNTIYF | TGCAGTGCACTCTCCGGCTCCTCTGGAAACACCATATATTTT
TRBJ1-2 | TRBV5-1 | many | TRBD1 | CASSNTLDRGDGYTF | TGCGCCAGCAGCAACACCTTGGACAGGGGAGATGGCTACACCTTC
TRBJ2-2 | TRBV5-1 | many | TRBD2 | CASSLVGGSGYTGELFF | TGCGCCAGCAGCTTGGTAGGCGGGAGCGGGTACACCGGGGAGCTGTTTTTT
TRBJ1-2 | TRBV20-1 | many | . | CSASLADGYTF | TGCAGTGCTAGTCTGGCAGATGGCTACACCTTC
TRBJ1-5 | TRBV12-3/TRBV12-4 | many | . | CASSRGMNQPQHF | TGTGCCAGCAGCCGAGGGATGAATCAGCCCCAGCATTTT
TRBJ2-1 | TRBV24-1 | many | TRBD1 | CATSDWDRGRGRSNEQFF | TGTGCCACCAGTGATTGGGACAGGGGGCGAGGTAGGTCCAATGAGCAGTTCTTC
TRBJ2-1 | TRBV15 | many | TRBD2 | CATSSPFREGGDEQFF | TGTGCCACCAGCAGCCCGTTTAGGGAGGGAGGGGATGAGCAGTTCTTC
TRBJ2-7 | TRBV5-1 | many | . | CASSLVMGGGREQYF | TGCGCCAGCAGCTTGGTAATGGGTGGGGGACGCGAGCAGTACTTC
TRBJ1-1 | TRBV11-1 | many | . | CASSPRAMNTEAFF | TGTGCCAGCAGCCCCCGGGCAATGAACACTGAAGCTTTCTTT
TRBJ2-3 | TRBV6-2/TRBV6-3 | many | . | CASREQGGTQYF | TGTGCCAGCAGGGAACAGGGAGGTACGCAGTATTTT
TRBJ2-2 | TRBV10-3 | many | . | CAISEWDNTGELFF | TGTGCCATCAGTGAGTGGGACAACACCGGGGAGCTGTTTTTT
TRBJ1-5 | TRBV20-1 | many | . | CSARAGPGQPQHF | TGCAGTGCTAGAGCCGGGCCGGGTCAGCCCCAGCATTTT
TRBJ1-5 | TRBV20-1 | many | . | CSADARASGQPQHF | TGCAGTGCCGACGCCCGGGCCTCAGGTCAGCCCCAGCATTTT
TRBJ2-3 | TRBV5-5 | many | . | CASSLVNTGRTDTQYF | TGTGCCAGCAGCTTGGTGAACACCGGCCGCACAGATACGCAGTATTTT
TRBJ1-2 | TRBV29-1 | many | . | CSVERGLYGYTF | TGCAGCGTTGAACGCGGACTTTATGGCTACACCTTC